One and the same sample provided the 22 T cell receptor beta chains below, sequenced in a study of T cell repertoires in ileal Crohn's disease. TCRdb keeps only in-frame clones here, not all; method: immunoSEQ multiplex PCR. The data hold 11,000 to 15,000 clones, with about 84% observed a single time. Sequenced material: ileal tissue. Source of these receptors: an adult with Crohn's disease.

The J gene is TRBJ2-7, the V gene TRBV2; TRBD2 agrees at 8 bases. V was clipped by 7 bases and J by 2 bases; unmatched bases: 16. CDR1 SNHLY and CDR2 FYNNEI come from the germline V gene. The length of the CDR3 is 17 residues. The CDR3 reads CASTLGRVIAGPYEQYF. In nucleotides, the CDR3 is TGTGCCAGCACCCTGGGGCGAGTAATAGCGGGGCCCTACGAGCAGTACTTC.

The chain carries TRBV27 and TRBJ1-6; TRBD1 aligns across 9 bases. Germline loops: CDR1 MNHEY, CDR2 SMNVEV (reference sequence). Unmatched junction bases numbered 10, after V lost 6 bases and J lost 10 bases. The length of the CDR3 is 15 residues. The CDR3 reads CASRQQGTGRSPLHF. In DNA, the CDR3 is TGTGCCAGCAGGCAGCAAGGGACAGGGAGATCACCCCTCCACTTT.

DNA of the CDR3: TGTGCCAGCAGCGTCGCCGGGACAGGGTTCACTGAAGCTTTCTTT. Encoded protein: CASSVAGTGFTEAFF. The chain links TRBV9 to TRBJ1-1, with TRBD1 matching 9 bases. Losses at the gene ends were 2 bases for V and 4 bases for J; bases not matched to a gene: 6. The V gene's germline CDR1 is SGDLS and CDR2 YYNGEE. CDR3 length equals 15 residues.

The genes are TRBV5-1 and TRBJ2-5; D perhaps matches TRBD2 (6 bases). The CDR3 sequence is 17 residues long. From germline, CDR1 is SGHRS and CDR2 YFSETQ. The V end was cut by 4 bases, the J end by 7 bases, with 26 bases between. CDR3 sequence (DNA): TGCGCCAGCAGCCCGCGAATTGCCAGTCCTTTCGGGGGGACCCAGTACTTC. Translated, it gives CASSPRIASPFGGTQYF.

This chain connects TRBV9 to TRBJ2-7, with D possibly TRBD1 on 5 matching bases. CDR3 length: 14 amino acids. Germline CDR1 and CDR2: SGDLS and YYNGEE. Trimming pared 4 bases from V and 3 bases from J, leaving 14 bases between. The CDR3, as DNA: TGTGCCAGCAGCCCCCCCAGGGATGACTACGAGCAGTACTTC. Translated: CASSPPRDDYEQYF.

The chain uses TRBV5-5 and TRBJ2-7, with TRBD2 identical over 11 bases. This CDR3 is 14 amino acids long. The V and J ends lost 1 base and 5 bases, in that order; junction bases with no gene match: 2. The germline gives CDR1 SGHKS, CDR2 YYEKEE (reference sequence). The CDR3, as DNA: TGTGCCAGCAGCTTGACTAGCGGGAGTCACGAGCAGTACTTC. Its translation: CASSLTSGSHEQYF.

There are a few counts of this clone. This sequence joins TRBV18 and TRBJ1-1; D is ambiguous. V lost 1 base, J lost 1 base, and 4 bases lay in between. The V gene's germline CDR1 is KGHSH and CDR2 LQKENI. The CDR3 contains 13 residues. CDR3 region: CASSPRQNTEAFF. CDR3 bases: TGTGCCAGCTCACCACGACAGAACACTGAAGCTTTCTTT. The full variable domain, completed using reference TRBV18 and TRBJ1-1, is NAGVMQNPRHLVRRRGQEARLRCSPMKGHSHVYWYRQLPEEGLKFMVYLQKENIIDESGMPKERFSAEFPKEGPSILRIQQVVRGDSAAYFCASSPRQNTEAFFGQGTRLTVV.

The gene calls are TRBV29-1 and TRBJ2-7, with TRBD2 as a possible D gene (5 bases). The V and J ends lost 7 bases and 5 bases respectively, with 18 bases between them. Per the germline V gene, CDR1 is SQVTM and CDR2 is ANQGSEA. This CDR3 spans 13 amino acids. CDR3 in DNA: TGCAGCGCTCCAGACCCCGTGAGGGACGAGCAGTACTTC. Translation: CSAPDPVRDEQYF.

The V and J genes are TRBV7-8 and TRBJ2-5; 7 bases are shared with TRBD1. Germline V gene data show CDR1 as SGHVS and CDR2 as FQNEAQ. The junction had 7 bases not matched to a gene; V was cut back by 1 base and J by 2 bases. The CDR3 is 16 amino acids. CDR3 nucleotides: TGTGCCAGCAGCTTAGGGACAGGAGCCCGTCAAGAGACCCAGTACTTC. Protein product: CASSLGTGARQETQYF.

This chain uses TRBV7-9 with TRBJ2-3, with no clear D. Trimming left V 6 bases short and J 0 bases short, with 16 bases between. Per the germline V gene, CDR1 is SEHNR and CDR2 is FQNEAQ (reference sequence). CDR3 length: 16 amino acids. CDR3 amino acids: CASRSTLESSTDTQYF. The CDR3 nucleotides are TGTGCCAGCAGATCTACCTTAGAGTCTAGCACAGATACGCAGTATTTT.

This clone was counted between two and nine times. The chain has TRBV18 and TRBJ1-1, with D perhaps matching TRBD1 (5 bases). With 0 bases removed from V and 1 base from J, the gap between germline ends came to 9 bases. Germline-derived CDR1 and CDR2 are KGHSH and LQKENI. The CDR3 is 15 amino acids. The chain's CDR3 is CASSPPRQQNTEAFF. CDR3 in DNA: TGTGCCAGCTCACCACCGAGACAGCAGAACACTGAAGCTTTCTTT.

The chain links TRBV28 to TRBJ2-5; D call uncertain. Germline V gene data show CDR1 as MDHEN and CDR2 as SYDVKM. Trimming shortened V by 6 bases and J by 2 bases, and 10 bases separated the two germline ends. The CDR3 sequence is 13 residues long. The CDR3 loop is CASRQWLQETQYF. The CDR3 DNA reads TGTGCCAGCAGGCAGTGGCTTCAAGAGACCCAGTACTTC.

The chain uses TRBV1 and TRBJ2-5; the tabulated D call, TRBD2, remains unverified against the DNA. TRBV1 is flagged as a pseudogene. This CDR3 has 13 residues. This chain's CDR3 is CTSTASYQETQYF. The CDR3 region has the DNA TGCACCAGCACCGCTAGCTATCAAGAGACCCAGTACTTC.

This clone was found once. The chain recombines TRBV6-6 with TRBJ1-1; tentative D call: TRBD1 (5 bases). Germline V gene data show CDR1 as MNHNY and CDR2 as SVGAGI (reference sequence). The V end was cut by 2 bases, the J end by 5 bases, with 9 bases between. CDR3 size: 13 residues. The DNA for the CDR3 is TGTGCCAGCAGTTACCAGGCAGGGACTGAAGCTTTCTTT. Translation: CASSYQAGTEAFF.

The chain combines TRBV6-1 with TRBJ2-2, with 12 bases aligning to TRBD2. In germline, CDR1 is MNHNS, CDR2 SASEGT. There are 15 residues in the CDR3. V shed 7 bases and J 6 bases; nucleotides not matched to a gene: 6. DNA of the CDR3: TGTGCCAGCACTCCTAGCGGGAGGGCCGCCGGGGAGCTGTTTTTT. Amino acids: CASTPSGRAAGELFF.

The chain carries TRBV18 and TRBJ2-6; TRBD1 matches 8 bases. Germline V gives CDR1 KGHSH, CDR2 LQKENI. CDR3 length: 15 residues. V trimming: 4 bases; J trimming: 4 bases; junction bases outside the gene matches: 3. The CDR3 bases are TGTGCCAGCTCACTGGACAGGGACGGGGCCAACGTCCTGACTTTC. This encodes CASSLDRDGANVLTF.

J is TRBJ1-5 and V is TRBV6-1, with D perhaps matching TRBD1 (6 bases). The CDR3 spans 15 residues. Trimming cost V 6 bases and J 5 bases, with 17 bases left between them. Germline V gene data show CDR1 as MNHNS and CDR2 as SASEGT. Here the CDR3 reads CASRARDIPYQPQHF. The CDR3 bases are TGTGCCAGCAGGGCCCGGGACATCCCATATCAGCCCCAGCATTTT.

The chain links TRBV2 to TRBJ1-4; maybe TRBD1 (5 bases). The CDR3 extends over 16 amino acids. CDR1 SNHLY and CDR2 FYNNEI come from the germline V gene. V shed 2 bases and J shed 7 bases, with 17 bases lying between them. The DNA for the CDR3 is TGTGCCAGCAGTGAAAATGGTGGACACTGGACTGAAAAACTGTTTTTT. Translation: CASSENGGHWTEKLFF.

The chain joins TRBV18 to TRBJ1-2, with TRBD1 as a possible D gene (6 bases). Trimming stripped 7 bases from V and 0 bases from J, with 12 bases between. CDR1 and CDR2 from the germline V gene are KGHSH and LQKENI. The CDR3 has 14 amino acids. Here the CDR3 reads CASFGTFANYGYTF. In DNA form, the CDR3 reads TGTGCCAGCTTCGGGACATTCGCTAACTATGGCTACACCTTC.

The chain combines TRBV5-1 with TRBJ2-2, with D perhaps TRBD1 (6 bases). Germline V gene data show CDR1 as SGHRS and CDR2 as YFSETQ. V dropped 5 bases and J dropped 0 bases, with 20 bases sitting between them. CDR3 length: 18 residues. CDR3 protein: CASSRDRSDYANTGELFF. CDR3 bases: TGCGCCAGCAGTCGAGACAGGAGTGATTACGCGAACACCGGGGAGCTGTTTTTT.

The chain couples TRBV7-9 to TRBJ1-1; D ambiguous. CDR1 and CDR2 from the germline V gene are SEHNR and FQNEAQ (reference sequence). V shed 1 base and J shed 9 bases, with 12 bases lying between them. This CDR3 is built from 13 residues. CDR3 in DNA: TGTGCCAGCAGCTTAGTTAGTTCAGGAAAAGCTTTCTTT. This encodes CASSLVSSGKAFF.

The CDR3 reads CASSQGGASGEQYF. CDR3 coding DNA: TGCGCCAGCAGCCAGGGGGGGGCGTCCGGCGAGCAGTACTTC. The chain carries TRBV4-1 and TRBJ2-7; maybe TRBD2 (7 bases). The V end lost 3 bases, the J end lost 6 bases, and 15 bases lay between the germline ends. The CDR3 is 14 amino acids. CDR1 MGHRA and CDR2 YSYEKL come from the germline V gene.